The TCR beta chain under discussion was sequenced for a study of identical twins. The study, taken as a whole, reports: With abundant cord blood beta clonotypes, insertions were fewer; memory repertoires showed no such pattern. Models underestimated out-of-frame TCR alpha sharing in monozygotic twins. Out-of-frame beta chain sequences displayed weaker excess sharing between twins. The conclusions drew on cross-sectional statistical analysis instead of tracking the same donors.

The CDR3 spans 17 residues. Germline V gene lookup returns CDR1 SGHDT and CDR2 YYEEEE. With 2 bases clipped from V and 2 bases from J, the junction kept 9 bases outside the gene matches. This clonotype came up many times. Its target is not known. TCRdb redid the calling of the 5' RACE reads with MiXCR, one entry per CDR3 protein. This sample has approximately 630,000 distinct CDR3 sequences, with just over 7% found just once. The sample also formed part of further work on yellow fever vaccine responses in identical twins.

The chain uses TRBV5-6 and TRBJ2-2; 7 nucleotides match TRBD1. The material sequenced was PBMCs. The source of this sequence is a woman between 18 and 30 years old in good health. CDR3 residues: CASSLAAGTVNTGELFF. CDR3 DNA sequence: TGTGCCAGCAGCTTAGCCGCCGGGACAGTTAACACCGGGGAGCTGTTTTTT. Full variable domain (rest looked up from reference TRBV5-6 and TRBJ2-2): DAGVTQSPTHLIKTRGQQVTLRCSPKSGHDTVSWYQQALGQGPQFIFQYYEEEERQRGNFPDRFSGHQFPNYSSELNVNALLLGDSALYLCASSLAAGTVNTGELFFGEGSRLTVL.